This TCR beta chain was recorded in a study of blood T cell repertoires in COVID-19 (TCRdb year 2020). Describing the broader study: The collaborator samples originated in the United States, Italy and Spain and spanned the acute and convalescent phases of COVID-19. The prospective study material was composed of cDNA or gDNA derived from T cells, B-cell-depleted T cells, or PBMCs. Subjects who had been exposed to COVID-19, were actively infected with it, or had recovered from it provided the deeply sampled blood TCRbeta repertoires that made up the dataset. The repertoires were released in a freely available public database intended as a resource for research on the immune response to SARS-CoV-2. The samples were drawn from the first 160 participants of the ongoing ImmuneRACE study and from over 950 subjects provided by 6 global collaborators. A de-identified subject ID, COVID-19 status, age in years and sex were almost always included in the sample metadata. Where available, HLA class I and class II types were taken from metadata supplied by the sample provider and were not determined by assay-based typing.

CDR1 is given as MNHEY and CDR2 as SMNVEV, both from the germline V gene (reference sequence). The cysteine opens and the phenylalanine closes a CDR3 of 13 amino acids. Kept here is only the CDR3 DNA, which spans 39 bases and is read in frame from base 1. Trimming costs V 1 base and J 4 bases, and their ends lie 6 bases apart. The immunoSEQ Assay, a bias-controlled multiplex PCR, was used to amplify TCRbeta CDR3 regions from genomic DNA. In the original analysis: The number of nucleated cells in each sample was estimated by amplification of reference gene primers within the assay. Sequence reads were collapsed and filtered to measure the absolute abundance of every unique TCRbeta CDR3 rearrangement. For each sample, productive Simpson clonality was calculated by taking the square root of Simpson's diversity index across productive rearrangements. In TCRdb, the immuneACCESS table is reduced to in-frame sequences with V and J assigned. These tables do not hold every clone; where another copy was compared, an unresolved V gene accounts for under half, and the others remain unexplained. The V and J calls and the clone size are those of that table, but D and trimming were determined from the DNA. Present in this sample are 250,000 to 350,000 clones, about 90% of which were seen just once. The ten largest make up approximately 8% of the sample.

Samples from volunteer blood donors who had recovered from COVID-19 were contributed by a second Seattle source. Each collaborating institution followed its own protocols to collect whole blood in K2EDTA tubes. For TCRbeta analysis, collaborators shipped samples in one of three forms: frozen whole blood, isolated PBMCs, or DNA extracted from either of those sample types. General findings and caveats noted by the study authors: The quantity of clinical and demographic metadata differed by source and by participant and was supplied without curation.

Comment on this clone: Its antigen target is currently unknown. The sample holds no much larger clone one base away, and base qualities are not on file. Other DNA sequences in this sample translate to the same CDR3.

This TCR came from a woman aged 45-65 years who had recovered from COVID-19. The chain is made from TRBV27 and TRBJ2-3, with an unclear D gene assignment. What was sequenced was peripheral blood. The bases are TGTGCCAGCAGTTTATTGGCTGCAGATACGCAGTATTTT. Translated, this is CASSLLAADTQYF.